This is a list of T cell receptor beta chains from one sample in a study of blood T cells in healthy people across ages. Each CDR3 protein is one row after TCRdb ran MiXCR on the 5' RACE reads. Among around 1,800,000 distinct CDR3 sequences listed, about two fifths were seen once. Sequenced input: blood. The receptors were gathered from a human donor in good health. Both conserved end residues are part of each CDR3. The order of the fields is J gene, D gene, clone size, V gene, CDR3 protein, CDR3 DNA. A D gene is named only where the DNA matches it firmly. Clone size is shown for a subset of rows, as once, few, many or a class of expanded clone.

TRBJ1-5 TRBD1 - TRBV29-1 CSVGQGAWQPQHF TGCAGCGTTGGACAGGGGGCTTGGCAGCCCCAGCATTTT
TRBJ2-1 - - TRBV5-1 CASRGSDPSSYNEQFF TGCGCCAGCAGGGGTTCCGACCCGAGCTCCTACAATGAGCAGTTCTTC
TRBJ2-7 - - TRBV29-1 CSVTAGTYEQYF TGCAGCGTTACTGCAGGTACCTACGAGCAGTACTTC
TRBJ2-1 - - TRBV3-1 CASSQTSGPPNEQFF TGTGCCAGCAGCCAAACCAGCGGCCCCCCAAATGAGCAGTTCTTC
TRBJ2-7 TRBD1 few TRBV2 CASREATGPYEQYF TGTGCCAGCAGGGAAGCGACAGGGCCCTACGAGCAGTACTTC
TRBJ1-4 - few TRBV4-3 CASSQDPSYSSVNEKLFF TGCGCCAGCAGCCAAGACCCCTCCTACAGCTCCGTTAATGAAAAACTGTTTTTT
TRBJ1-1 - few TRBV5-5 CASSLVLRAGTNTEAFF TGTGCCAGCAGCTTGGTTCTCAGGGCAGGAACGAACACTGAAGCTTTCTTT
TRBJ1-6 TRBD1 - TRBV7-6 CASSSLGTGGSSPLHF TGTGCCAGCAGCTCCTTGGGGACAGGGGGAAGTTCACCCCTCCACTTT
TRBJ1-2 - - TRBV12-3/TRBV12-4 CASSSSDGADGYTF TGTGCCAGCAGCAGCTCGGACGGAGCGGATGGCTACACCTTC
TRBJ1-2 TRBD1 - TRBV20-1 CSARAEDRGGGYTF TGCAGTGCTAGAGCTGAAGACAGGGGAGGTGGCTACACCTTC
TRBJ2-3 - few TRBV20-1 CSVLQDITDTQYF TGCAGTGTTCTACAGGACATCACAGATACGCAGTATTTT
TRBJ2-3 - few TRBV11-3 CASSLGLVQNPDTQYF TGTGCCAGCAGCTTAGGACTAGTTCAGAACCCCGATACGCAGTATTTT
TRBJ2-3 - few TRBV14 CASSQGTRSTQYF TGTGCCAGCAGCCAAGGTACCCGGAGTACGCAGTATTTT
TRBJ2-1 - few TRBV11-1 CASSLGNTEQFF TGTGCCAGCAGCTTAGGTAATACGGAGCAGTTCTTC
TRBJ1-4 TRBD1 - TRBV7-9 CASSRRTGFEKLFF TGTGCCAGCAGCCGAAGGACAGGTTTTGAAAAACTGTTTTTT
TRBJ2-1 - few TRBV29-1 CSVRPRLGGGHNEQFF TGCAGCGTCCGCCCACGCCTCGGGGGAGGACACAATGAGCAGTTCTTC
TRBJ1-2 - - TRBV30 CAWSTGLAGYTF TGTGCCTGGAGTACAGGTCTGGCTGGCTACACCTTC
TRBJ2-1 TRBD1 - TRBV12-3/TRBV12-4 CASSEGTESSYNEQFF TGTGCCAGCAGTGAGGGGACAGAAAGTTCCTACAATGAGCAGTTCTTC
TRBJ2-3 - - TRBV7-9 CASSLTGRLRTDTQYF TGTGCCAGCAGCTTAACGGGCCGCCTGCGGACAGATACGCAGTATTTT
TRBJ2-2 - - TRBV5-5 CASSLVQGSANTGELFF TGTGCCAGCAGCCTGGTTCAGGGATCGGCGAACACCGGGGAGCTGTTTTTT